Described below is a single T cell receptor (beta chain) sequence and its context. Its target is unknown. The germline V gene has CDR1 MNHEY and CDR2 SVGAGI. This CDR3 is 14 amino acids long. Germline trimming cut 2 bases from V and 6 bases from J; bases unmatched to any gene: 3. These data originate in a study of cytomegalovirus exposure and HLA in healthy donors. Notes on the study in general: It was taken for granted in presence/absence analyses that sequencing depth across donors was roughly uniform. The number of N-insertions in an Asian-associated ancestry cluster was reportedly below the roughly 620-donor mean in a later analysis. Earlier analysis looked at TCR beta V segments, and most were productive about 90% or about 30% of the time.

The PCR contained 60 Vbeta and 13 Jbeta primers. The data were produced by immunoSEQ multiplex PCR, yet TCRdb's version contains in-frame clones alone and is incomplete. The listing contains some 110,000 clones. The rearrangement links TRBV6-5 to TRBJ2-7, with 11 bases aligning to TRBD1. The sequence derives from a man aged 25 to 40 in good health and CMV-seronegative. The sequencing sample was made of PBMCs. CDR3 sequence (DNA): TGTGCCAGCAGTTACCCCGGGACAGGGGGCGAGCAGTACTTC. Protein: CASSYPGTGGEQYF.